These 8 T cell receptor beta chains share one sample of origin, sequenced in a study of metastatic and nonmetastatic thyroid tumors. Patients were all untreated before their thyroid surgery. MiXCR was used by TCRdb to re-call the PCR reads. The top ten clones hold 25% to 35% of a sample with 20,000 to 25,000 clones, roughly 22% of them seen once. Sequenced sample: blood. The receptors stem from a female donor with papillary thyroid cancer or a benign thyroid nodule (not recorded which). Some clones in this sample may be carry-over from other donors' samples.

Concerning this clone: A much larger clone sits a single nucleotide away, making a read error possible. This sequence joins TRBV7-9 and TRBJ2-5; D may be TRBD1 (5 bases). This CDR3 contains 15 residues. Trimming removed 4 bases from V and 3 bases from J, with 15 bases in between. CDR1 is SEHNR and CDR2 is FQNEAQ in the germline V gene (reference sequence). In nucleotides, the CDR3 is TGTGCCAGCAGCTGGCCGGACATGGGAAAAGAGACCCAGTACTTC. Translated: CASSWPDMGKETQYF.

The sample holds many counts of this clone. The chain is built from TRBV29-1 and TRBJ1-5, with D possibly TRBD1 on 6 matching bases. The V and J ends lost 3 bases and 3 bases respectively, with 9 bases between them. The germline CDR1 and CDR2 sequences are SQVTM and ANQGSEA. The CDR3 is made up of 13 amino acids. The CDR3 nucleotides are TGCAGCGTTGACACAGGGCTCAATCAGCCCCAGCATTTT. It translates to CSVDTGLNQPQHF.

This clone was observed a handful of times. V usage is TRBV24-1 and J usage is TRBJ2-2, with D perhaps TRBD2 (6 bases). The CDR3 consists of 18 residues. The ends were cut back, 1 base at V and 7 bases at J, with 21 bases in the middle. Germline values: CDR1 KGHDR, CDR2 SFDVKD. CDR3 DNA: TGTGCCACCAGTGATTTCCCCTACATCGGGGTGCGGGACGGGGAGCTGTTTTTT. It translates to CATSDFPYIGVRDGELFF.

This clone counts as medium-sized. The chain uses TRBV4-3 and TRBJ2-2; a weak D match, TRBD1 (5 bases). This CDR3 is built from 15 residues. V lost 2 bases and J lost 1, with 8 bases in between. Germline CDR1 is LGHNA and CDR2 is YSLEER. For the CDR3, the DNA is TGCGCCAGCAGCCAAAAACAGGAGAACACCGGGGAGCTGTTTTTT. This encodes CASSQKQENTGELFF.

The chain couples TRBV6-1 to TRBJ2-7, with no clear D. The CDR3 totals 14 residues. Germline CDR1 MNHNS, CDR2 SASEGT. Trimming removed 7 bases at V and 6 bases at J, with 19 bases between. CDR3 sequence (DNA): TGTGCCAGCACCTCCATAGAACGGCAGCGCGAGCAGTACTTC. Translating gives CASTSIERQREQYF.

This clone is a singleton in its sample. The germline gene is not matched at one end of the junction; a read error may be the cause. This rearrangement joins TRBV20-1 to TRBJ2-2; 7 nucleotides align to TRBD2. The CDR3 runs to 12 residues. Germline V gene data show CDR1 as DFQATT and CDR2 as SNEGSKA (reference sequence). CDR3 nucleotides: TGCAGTGTCGCGGGGGTCACCGGTGAGCTGTTTTTT. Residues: CSVAGVTGELFF.

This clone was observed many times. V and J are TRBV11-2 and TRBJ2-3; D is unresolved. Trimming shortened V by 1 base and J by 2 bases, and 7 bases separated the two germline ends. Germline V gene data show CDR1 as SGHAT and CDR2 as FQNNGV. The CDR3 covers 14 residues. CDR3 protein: CASSLVGNTDTQYF. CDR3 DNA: TGTGCCAGCAGCTTAGTCGGCAACACAGATACGCAGTATTTT.

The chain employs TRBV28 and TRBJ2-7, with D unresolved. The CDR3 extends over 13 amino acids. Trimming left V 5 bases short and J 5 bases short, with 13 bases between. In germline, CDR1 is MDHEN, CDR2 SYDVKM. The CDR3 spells CASSRSNWHEQYF. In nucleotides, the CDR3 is TGTGCCAGCAGTAGGTCAAATTGGCACGAGCAGTACTTC.